A single sample gave rise to the 17 T cell receptor beta chains below, sequenced in a study of immune heterogeneity within non-small cell lung tumors. Genomic DNA from bulk tumor acted as the template, and 600 ng was loaded per sample. Surgeons took several biopsies per primary tumor, spaced far apart, during surgery. Enrolled individuals presented with untreated, newly diagnosed non-small cell lung cancer and received curative surgery. It was a multiplex PCR that amplified TCR beta CDR3, with 32 V and 13 J primers. MiXCR was run by TCRdb on the multiplex PCR reads, yielding one entry per CDR3 protein. This table has more than 10,000 distinct CDR3 sequences, less than 30% appearing once. Material for sequencing was lung tumor tissue. Receptors originate from a man aged 45 to 65 with non-small cell lung cancer.

This clonotype has ten or more counts. The chain has TRBV7-9 and TRBJ2-7; D remains unclear. V lost 3 bases, J lost 4 bases, and 7 bases lay in between. Per germline, CDR1 SEHNR and CDR2 FQNEAQ (reference sequence). The CDR3 totals 12 residues. CDR3 in DNA: TGTGCCAGCAGCTTCGGTCGATACGAGCAGTACTTC. It encodes CASSFGRYEQYF.

By share, this clonotype counts as medium-sized. This rearrangement joins TRBV20-1 to TRBJ1-5, with D hard to call. V gave up 2 bases and J gave up 1 base, with 18 bases separating them. Germline CDR1 is DFQATT and CDR2 is SNEGSKA (reference sequence). The CDR3 is 17 amino acids. The DNA of the CDR3 is TGCAGTGCTAGAATAGGCCCTCTGTTAGGCAGCAATCAGCCCCAGCATTTT. The encoded protein is CSARIGPLLGSNQPQHF.

Comment on this clonotype: This sequence may be a read error, since a much larger clone differs from it by one base. V gene TRBV5-5 combines with J gene TRBJ1-2; D is ambiguous. This CDR3 is 10 amino acids long. In germline, CDR1 is SGHKS, CDR2 YYEKEE (reference sequence). The CDR3 here is CVSSPPGYTF. DNA of the CDR3: TGTGTCAGCAGCCCCCCAGGCTACACCTTC.

This clonotype was seen repeatedly, ten times or more. The V and J genes are TRBV14 and TRBJ2-2; 7 nucleotides line up with TRBD1. Per the germline V gene, CDR1 is SGHDN and CDR2 is FVKESK. The CDR3 totals 14 residues. Unmatched junction bases numbered 5, after V lost 4 bases and J lost 6 bases. The CDR3 region has the DNA TGTGCCAGCAGCCCGAGGACAGGAGCCGGGGAGCTGTTTTTT. Its translation: CASSPRTGAGELFF.

This chain uses TRBV6-1 with TRBJ1-1; 7 bases are a match to TRBD1. J lost 6 bases, V lost 7 bases, and 8 bases had no gene match. Germline V lookup: CDR1 MNHNS, CDR2 SASEGT. The CDR3 is 13 residues long. For the CDR3, the DNA is TGTGCCAGCACCGTACAGGGGCGATCTGAAGCTTTCTTT. Its translation is CASTVQGRSEAFF.

On this clonotype itself: The DNA is omitted, as the CDR3 cannot be located on it reliably, and the CDR3 follows TCRdb's listing. This chain uses TRBV5-1 with TRBJ2-7; the table assigns TRBD2, which was not confirmed against the DNA. Germline-derived CDR1 and CDR2 are SGHRS and YFSETQ. The CDR3 spans 15 residues, counting both ends. CDR3 residues: CTSSPWGSGTYEKYF.

This clonotype occurred a few times. This sequence joins TRBV7-9 and TRBJ2-7, with D possibly matching TRBD2 (5 bases). The CDR3 totals 12 residues. The V gene's germline CDR1 is SEHNR and CDR2 FQNEAQ (reference sequence). Trimming cost V 6 bases and J 6 bases, with 12 bases left between them. CDR3 DNA sequence: TGTGCCAGCAGTAATGACTATTTCGAGCAGTACTTC. Amino acids: CASSNDYFEQYF.

The chain uses TRBV9 and TRBJ2-1, with D perhaps TRBD1 or TRBD2 (5 bases each). Germline V gene data show CDR1 as SGDLS and CDR2 as YYNGEE. V gave up 4 bases and J gave up 10 bases, with 33 bases separating them. This CDR3 region has 19 residues. CDR3 sequence (DNA): TGTGCCAGCAGCTTAGATCCTTGGGTCGGGGCGTCCGGTCGGGGAGAGCAGTTCTTC. As protein: CASSLDPWVGASGRGEQFF.

This clonotype has a single count. Possible read error: a much larger clone is one base away. V gene TRBV3-1 combines with J gene TRBJ2-3, with a weak D call TRBD2 (6 bases). V lost 3 bases and J lost 1, with 8 bases in between. The CDR3 has 14 amino acids. Germline V gene sequence: CDR1 LGHDT, CDR2 YNNKEL (reference sequence). The CDR3 reads CASSQGGGTDTQYF. The CDR3 region has the DNA TGTGCCAGCAGCCAGGGCGGGGGCACAGATACGCAGTATTTT.

This clonotype was counted only a few times. A much larger clone differs from this one at a single base, so this may be a read error. The V and J genes are TRBV20-1 and TRBJ2-4, with D possibly being TRBD1 or TRBD2 (5 bases each). V shed 4 bases and J shed 8 bases, with 15 bases lying between them. Germline loops: CDR1 DFQATT, CDR2 SNEGSKA (reference sequence). This CDR3 has 13 residues. The CDR3 sequence is CSANWGSGDIQYF. In DNA form, the CDR3 reads TGCAGTGCTAATTGGGGGAGTGGGGACATTCAGTACTTC.

About this clonotype itself: This may come from a read error, since a much larger clone is one base off. This sequence joins TRBV27 and TRBJ2-1; no clear D gene. V was trimmed by 6 bases and J by 1 base, leaving 10 bases between them. This CDR3 contains 14 residues. Germline V gene data show CDR1 as MNHEY and CDR2 as SMNVEV (reference sequence). CDR3 loop: CASRLRASYNEQFF. The CDR3, as DNA: TGTGCCAGCAGATTAAGAGCTTCCTACAATGAGCAGTTCTTC.

A remark on this clonotype: The junction shows a germline mismatch at one end, possibly a read error. This chain joins TRBV7-2 and TRBJ2-1; 9 bases are shared with TRBD2. The CDR3 runs 18 residues. The V gene's germline CDR1 is SGHTA and CDR2 FQGNSA. In DNA, the CDR3 is TGTGCCTGCAGCTTAGCGGGGACTAGCAGGGGGGCCTACAATGAGCAGTTCTTC. Protein product: CACSLAGTSRGAYNEQFF.

Within the sample, this clonotype is medium-sized. The V and J genes are TRBV11-2 and TRBJ2-7, with 7 bases identical to TRBD1. Germline V gene lookup returns CDR1 SGHAT and CDR2 FQNNGV. The V gene end was trimmed by 5 bases and the J gene end by 5 bases; junction bases not matched to a gene: 9. The CDR3 consists of 14 residues. CDR3 loop: CASSTVTGVNEQYF. The CDR3 nucleotides are TGTGCCAGCAGCACTGTAACAGGGGTCAACGAGCAGTACTTC.

Points on this clonotype: A much larger clone lies a single base off, so this may be a read error. This chain links TRBV6-2 or TRBV6-3 with TRBJ1-6; D not resolved. From germline, CDR1 is MNHEY and CDR2 SVGEGT. The CDR3 loop spans 13 amino acids. The V and J ends lost 8 bases and 5 bases respectively, with 10 bases between them. The CDR3 DNA is TGTGCCAGCCAAGGACGGGATAATTCACCCCTCCACTTT. Residues: CASQGRDNSPLHF.

Turning to this clonotype: A junction boundary mismatches the germline segment, possibly from a read error. This chain joins TRBV5-5 and TRBJ1-1; D gene uncertain. Germline V CDR1 and CDR2: SGHKS, YYEKEE (reference sequence). The length of the CDR3 is 14 residues. CDR3 nucleotide sequence: TGTGCCAGCAGCTCTACTAGAGGACTCACTGAAGGTTTCTTT. Encoded protein: CASSSTRGLTEGFF.

This clonotype was counted at least ten times. The rearrangement uses TRBV12-3 or TRBV12-4 and TRBJ1-1; D is ambiguous. The CDR3 has 12 amino acids. Trimming left V 6 bases short and J 0 bases short, with 5 bases between. The CDR3 DNA reads TGTGCCAGCAGCCGTATGAACACTGAAGCTTTCTTT. Its translation: CASSRMNTEAFF.

A remark on this clonotype: A read error may be the cause here, since a much bigger clone is one base away. The chain joins TRBV18 to TRBJ2-5; D remains ambiguous. From germline, CDR1 is KGHSH and CDR2 LQKENI. Between the trimmed V and J ends, which lost 1 base and 5 bases, there was a span of 11 bases. This CDR3 comprises 14 residues. CDR3 sequence (DNA): TGTGCCAGCTCACCACTGGGTACCTTCGAGACCCAGTACTTC. This gives the protein CASSPLGTFETQYF.